This is a list of T cell receptor beta chains from one sample in a study of T-cell reconstitution after alpha-beta-depleted transplantation in children. MiXCR was run by TCRdb on the PCR reads, yielding one entry per CDR3 protein. The sample yields about 400,000 distinct CDR3 sequences, just over 20% seen once. The specimen comprised PBMCs from the stem cell graft donor, sampled from the stem cell graft. The receptors stem from a human donor who donated a stem cell graft to a child with acute myeloid leukemia. CDR3s include the opening cysteine and the closing phenylalanine or tryptophan. D genes are given only for firm matches. A clone size is listed for some rows: how often the clone was seen (once, few, many), or a class if it is expanded.

D gene	V gene	clone size	J gene	CDR3 DNA	CDR3 protein
.	TRBV4-1	.	TRBJ2-1	TGCGCCAGCGGCCGAGGTGGGTCCTACAATGAGCAGTTCTTC	CASGRGGSYNEQFF
.	TRBV29-1	many	TRBJ2-5	TGCAGCGTTCGAGGGGAAGAGACCCAGTACTTC	CSVRGEETQYF
.	TRBV27	.	TRBJ2-5	TGTGCCAGCAGTTTGATAGGGAACGGGGAGACCCAGTACTTC	CASSLIGNGETQYF
.	TRBV21-1	few	TRBJ2-7	TGTGCCAGCAGCAAAGCCCTGGAGCCAGAGGACAGGTTCTCCTACGAGCAGTACTTC	CASSKALEPEDRFSYEQYF
.	TRBV4-3	.	TRBJ2-1	TGCGCCAGCAGCCAAGATGGTGGTGGCGGGGCCTCCTACAATGAGCAGTTCTTC	CASSQDGGGGASYNEQFF
.	TRBV6-1	few	TRBJ2-1	TGTGCCAGCACCGTATACTACCGTCGTCACAATGAGCAGTTCTTC	CASTVYYRRHNEQFF
.	TRBV5-1	few	TRBJ1-5	TGCGCCAGCAGGACCGAATCCGATCAGCCCCAGCATTTT	CASRTESDQPQHF
TRBD2	TRBV5-1	.	TRBJ2-3	TGCGCCAGCAGCCAAGGGGGCGCGGGAGGGGATACGCAGTATTTT	CASSQGGAGGDTQYF
TRBD2	TRBV12-3/TRBV12-4	few	TRBJ2-1	TGTGCCAGCACCACACCTTCTCTAGCGGCCCTAAATGAGCAGTTCTTC	CASTTPSLAALNEQFF
.	TRBV7-2	.	TRBJ2-2	TGTGCCAGCAGCTTAGCGGTGGGAGCTAGTCGGGAGCTGTTTTTT	CASSLAVGASRELFF
.	TRBV7-9	.	TRBJ2-7	TGTGCCAGCAGCTTAGCAGTGGGCCAGCCCTCCTACGAGCAGTACTTC	CASSLAVGQPSYEQYF
.	TRBV29-1	many	TRBJ1-1	TGCAGCGTTCCACGGGGCACTGAAGCTTTCTTT	CSVPRGTEAFF
.	TRBV3-1	.	TRBJ1-4	TGTGCCAGCAGCCAAGAGGCAACGTGGTTTTTT	CASSQEATWFF
.	TRBV24-1	few	TRBJ2-1	TGTGCCACCGAACGGGAGAGCTCCTACAATGAGCAGTTCTTC	CATERESSYNEQFF
.	TRBV6-2/TRBV6-3	.	TRBJ1-5	TGTGCCAGCAGAAACGGGGCGGGCGGCAATCAGCCCCAGCATTTT	CASRNGAGGNQPQHF
.	TRBV6-5	few	TRBJ1-1	TGTGCCACCAAAGGTGTAGGCACTGAAGCTTTCTTT	CATKGVGTEAFF
.	TRBV28	.	TRBJ2-3	TGTGCCAGCAGTTCCCCGCTGATGAATACGCAGTATTTT	CASSSPLMNTQYF
TRBD2	TRBV7-2	few	TRBJ2-5	TGTGCCAGCAGCTTAAGCGGGGAATCCAGGGTCCAGTACTTC	CASSLSGESRVQYF